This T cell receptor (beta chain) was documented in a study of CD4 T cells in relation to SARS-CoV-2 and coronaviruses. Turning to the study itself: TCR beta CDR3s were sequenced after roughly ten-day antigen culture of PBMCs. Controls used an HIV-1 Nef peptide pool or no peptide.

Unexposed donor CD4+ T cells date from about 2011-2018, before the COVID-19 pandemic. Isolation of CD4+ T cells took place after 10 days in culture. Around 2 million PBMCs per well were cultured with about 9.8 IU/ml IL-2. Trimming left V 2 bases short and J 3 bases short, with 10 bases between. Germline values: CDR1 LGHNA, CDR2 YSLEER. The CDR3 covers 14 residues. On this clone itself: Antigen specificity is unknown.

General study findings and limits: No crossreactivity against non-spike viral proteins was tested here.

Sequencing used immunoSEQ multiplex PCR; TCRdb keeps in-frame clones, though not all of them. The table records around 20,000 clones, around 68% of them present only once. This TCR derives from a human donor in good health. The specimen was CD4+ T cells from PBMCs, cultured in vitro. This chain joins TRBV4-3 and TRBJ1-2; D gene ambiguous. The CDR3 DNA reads TGCGCCAGCAGCCAATCGTTATCGGACTATGGCTACACCTTC. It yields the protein CASSQSLSDYGYTF.